The rows below give T cell receptor beta chains drawn from one sample of a study of T cell repertoires in cytomegalovirus infection. From the reads, TCRdb called clonotypes with MiXCR, one entry per CDR3 protein. The table shows around 170,000 distinct CDR3 sequences, with around 15% occurring only once. Sequenced input: PBMCs. These receptors all come from a human donor in good health (CMV status not recorded). Some clones in this sample may be carry-over from other donors' samples. CDR3s include the opening cysteine and the closing phenylalanine or tryptophan. Fields, in order: D gene, V gene, clone size, J gene, CDR3 protein, CDR3 DNA. A D gene is named only where the DNA matches it firmly. Size values are once, few and many counts, or a class for expanded clones, and some rows have none.

TRBD2	TRBV6-5	NA	TRBJ2-3	CASSSLAGRGGTDTQYF	TGTGCCAGCAGTTCACTAGCGGGACGAGGTGGCACAGATACGCAGTATTTT
NA	TRBV20-1	many	TRBJ1-5	CSARPFDSNQPQHF	TGCAGTGCTAGGCCTTTTGATAGCAATCAGCCCCAGCATTTT
NA	TRBV25-1	NA	TRBJ2-2	CASSESGYTGELFF	TGTGCCAGCAGTGAATCCGGGTACACCGGGGAGCTGTTTTTT
NA	TRBV6-1	many	TRBJ1-1	CASSEARTSGLKYTEAFF	TGTGCCAGCAGTGAAGCCAGGACGTCGGGTTTGAAATACACTGAAGCTTTCTTT
NA	TRBV6-5	NA	TRBJ1-2	CASSYAGWTSGYTF	TGTGCCAGCAGTTACGCAGGGTGGACGAGCGGCTACACCTTC
NA	TRBV14	few	TRBJ1-4	CASSPRRTTNEKLFF	TGTGCCAGCAGCCCAAGACGGACAACTAATGAAAAACTGTTTTTT
NA	TRBV6-5	few	TRBJ1-5	CASSRRQLKGNQPQHF	TGTGCCAGCAGTCGGCGACAGCTCAAGGGCAATCAGCCCCAGCATTTT
NA	TRBV28	NA	TRBJ1-2	CASSSPVHRVKDGYTF	TGTGCCAGCAGTTCCCCGGTACACAGGGTAAAGGACGGCTACACCTTC
TRBD2	TRBV7-9	many	TRBJ2-7	CASSSLAGSGEQYF	TGTGCCAGCAGCTCGTTAGCGGGATCGGGCGAGCAGTACTTC
NA	TRBV11-1	NA	TRBJ2-5	CASSQTPQGGQQETQYF	TGTGCCAGCAGCCAAACACCGCAAGGGGGACAACAAGAGACCCAGTACTTC
TRBD1	TRBV7-9	many	TRBJ2-3	CASSLYRGGVGDTQYF	TGTGCCAGCAGCTTATATCGAGGGGGCGTTGGAGATACGCAGTATTTT
NA	TRBV14	NA	TRBJ2-2	CASRTANTGELFF	TGTGCCAGCAGGACAGCGAACACCGGGGAGCTGTTTTTT